Shown below are 30 T cell receptor beta chains from a single sample sequenced in a study of shared clonotypes between healthy human individuals. Produced via immunoSEQ multiplex PCR; TCRdb's table is partial and in-frame only. This table holds about 710,000 clones, around 77% found once. Input material: memory CD4+ T cells sorted from blood. Subset here: CD45RA-negative fraction. These receptors were obtained from a woman between 25 and 40 years old in good health.

The gene calls are TRBV7-9 and TRBJ1-4, with 8 bases fitting TRBD1. Losses at the gene ends were 6 bases for V and 8 bases for J; bases not matched to a gene: 8. Germline V gene lookup returns CDR1 SEHNR and CDR2 FQNEAQ (reference sequence). This CDR3 region has 14 residues. CDR3 coding DNA: TGTGCCAGCAGGCCGACAGGGGCGGGGGAAAAACTGTTTTTT. Translation: CASRPTGAGEKLFF.

The chain joins TRBV19 to TRBJ2-2, with 8 nucleotides matching TRBD2. Per the germline V gene, CDR1 is LNHDA and CDR2 is SQIVND (reference sequence). This CDR3 region has 16 residues. After removal of 3 bases from V and 0 bases from J, the junction contained 3 bases not matched to a gene. The CDR3 DNA sequence: TGTGCCAGTAGTATCATAGCGGGGTCGAACACCGGGGAGCTGTTTTTT. Amino acids: CASSIIAGSNTGELFF.

This chain joins TRBV5-1 and TRBJ1-3, with D perhaps matching TRBD1 (6 bases). Germline CDR1 SGHRS, CDR2 YFSETQ. There are 15 residues in the CDR3. The V and J ends lost 3 bases and 0 bases respectively, with 10 bases between them. CDR3 coding DNA: TGCGCCAGCAGCTGGACAGCAAACTCTGGAAACACCATATATTTT. Protein product: CASSWTANSGNTIYF.

J is TRBJ1-4 and V is TRBV20-1; D remains ambiguous. The germline V gene encodes CDR1 DFQATT and CDR2 SNEGSKA (reference sequence). V lost 3 bases, J lost 8 bases, and 7 bases lay in between. The CDR3 runs to 11 residues. In nucleotides, the CDR3 is TGCAGTGCTAGTCTACTGGAAAAACTGTTTTTT. Protein sequence: CSASLLEKLFF.

This rearrangement joins TRBV5-1 to TRBJ2-5; D is possibly TRBD1 (6 bases). This CDR3 is built from 13 residues. Deletions cut 4 bases from V and 2 bases from J, with 9 bases between. Looked up from germline, CDR1 is SGHRS and CDR2 is YFSETQ. The CDR3 sequence is CASSTDSQETQYF. The CDR3 region has the DNA TGCGCCAGCAGCACGGACAGTCAAGAGACCCAGTACTTC.

This sequence joins TRBV19 and TRBJ2-5; D uncertain. From germline, CDR1 is LNHDA and CDR2 SQIVND (reference sequence). This CDR3 comprises 13 residues. The V and J ends lost 7 bases and 3 bases respectively, with 12 bases between them. The DNA of the CDR3 is TGTGCCAGTACGGTCAGGAGAAAAGAGACCCAGTACTTC. Protein product: CASTVRRKETQYF.

The chain links TRBV27 to TRBJ2-3; D gene uncertain. Germline V lookup: CDR1 MNHEY, CDR2 SMNVEV (reference sequence). The CDR3 extends over 16 amino acids. The germline V and J ends were trimmed by 7 bases and 2 bases, with 19 bases remaining between them. The CDR3 region has the DNA TGTGCCAGCACGCTCCCCAGTTCAATTGACACAGATACGCAGTATTTT. Its protein product is CASTLPSSIDTDTQYF.

This clone was detected only once. This rearrangement joins TRBV6-6 to TRBJ1-1; 7 bases are a match to TRBD1. Per germline, CDR1 MNHNY and CDR2 SVGAGI (reference sequence). The CDR3 is 15 residues long. The V gene end was trimmed by 5 bases and the J gene end by 0 bases; junction bases not matched to a gene: 6. Here the CDR3 DNA reads TGTGCCAGCAGTCTTCCAGGGGGACTGAACACTGAAGCTTTCTTT. It is translated as CASSLPGGLNTEAFF.

The gene calls are TRBV2 and TRBJ2-7; D is ambiguous. Trimming stripped 6 bases from V and 1 base from J, with 10 bases between. Germline CDR1 is SNHLY and CDR2 is FYNNEI. The length of the CDR3 is 13 residues. The CDR3 DNA reads as TGTGCCAGCAGGTCGGGTTGGTCCTACGAGCAGTACTTC. Protein sequence: CASRSGWSYEQYF.

The chain is built from TRBV28 and TRBJ2-1; 9 bases fit TRBD2. Germline CDR1 and CDR2: MDHEN and SYDVKM. V trimming: 5 bases; J trimming: 6 bases; junction bases outside the gene matches: 11. There are 16 residues in the CDR3. DNA of the CDR3: TGTGCCAGCAGTCCCCCCGGCGGGAGGGCCTCCAATGAGCAGTTCTTC. It specifies CASSPPGGRASNEQFF.

Points on this clone: The same CDR3 is also encoded by other DNA sequences in this sample. As DNA, the CDR3 is TGTGCCAGCAGTTTAGGAGCTTATAGCAATCAGCCCCAGCATTTT. As protein: CASSLGAYSNQPQHF. The chain is built from TRBV27 and TRBJ1-5; D ambiguous. Trimming cost V 2 bases and J 0 bases, with 8 bases left between them. This CDR3 has 15 amino acids. Looked up from germline, CDR1 is MNHEY and CDR2 is SMNVEV (reference sequence).

On this clone itself: The identical CDR3 is also encoded by other nucleotide sequences in the sample. This chain links TRBV27 with TRBJ1-5; no definite D call. The CDR3 contains 13 residues. Trimming stripped 2 bases from V and 4 bases from J, with 6 bases between. Germline V CDR1 and CDR2: MNHEY, SMNVEV (reference sequence). The CDR3 DNA sequence: TGTGCCAGCAGTTTACGAGAAAATCAGCCCCAGCATTTT. Its translation is CASSLRENQPQHF.

The V gene is TRBV28, the J gene TRBJ1-5; tentative D call: TRBD1 (5 bases). The germline V and J ends were trimmed by 5 bases and 7 bases, with 15 bases remaining between them. The CDR3 extends over 14 amino acids. The germline CDR1 and CDR2 sequences are MDHEN and SYDVKM. The chain's CDR3 is CASSLTGGSQPQHF. The CDR3 region has the DNA TGTGCCAGCAGTCTGACGGGGGGGAGCCAGCCCCAGCATTTT.

This clone was seen many times. The rearrangement joins TRBV28 to TRBJ1-4; D is uncertain. CDR3 length equals 15 residues. V was cut by 3 bases and J by 7 bases, with 15 bases left in between. Germline lookup yields CDR1 MDHEN and CDR2 SYDVKM. CDR3 region: CASSFRPGDGEKLFF. The CDR3 DNA reads TGTGCCAGCAGTTTTAGGCCGGGTGATGGTGAAAAACTGTTTTTT.

The chain is built from TRBV7-8 and TRBJ2-2; D perhaps matches TRBD2 (6 bases). The CDR3 has 16 amino acids. V dropped 2 bases and J dropped 0 bases, with 10 bases sitting between them. Looked up from germline, CDR1 is SGHVS and CDR2 is FQNEAQ. The CDR3 region is CASSLFGGANTGELFF. In nucleotides, the CDR3 is TGTGCCAGCAGCTTATTTGGCGGGGCGAACACCGGGGAGCTGTTTTTT.

The chain recombines TRBV27 with TRBJ1-2; tentative D call: TRBD1 (6 bases). Between the trimmed V and J ends, which lost 4 bases and 6 bases, there was a span of 18 bases. This CDR3 contains 15 residues. CDR1 and CDR2 (germline): MNHEY, SMNVEV (reference sequence). DNA for the CDR3: TGTGCCAGCAGTTCATGGGGGGGCACGACGAATGGCTACACCTTC. This codes for CASSSWGGTTNGYTF.

This clone appeared a few times. The chain carries TRBV5-1 and TRBJ2-2, with D tentatively TRBD1 or TRBD2 (5 bases each). The germline V and J ends were trimmed by 7 bases and 4 bases, with 17 bases remaining between them. This CDR3 is 15 amino acids long. Germline CDR1 is SGHRS and CDR2 is YFSETQ. This CDR3 is CASRLRDGATGELFF. The DNA of the CDR3 is TGCGCCAGCCGGCTCCGGGACGGCGCCACCGGGGAGCTGTTTTTT.

CDR3 sequence reads: CASSLQAGGPNEQYF. The CDR3 DNA sequence: TGTGCCAGCAGCCTTCAGGCGGGAGGGCCCAATGAGCAGTACTTC. This chain joins TRBV4-2 and TRBJ2-7, with 9 bases matching TRBD2. From germline, CDR1 is LGHNA and CDR2 YNFKEQ. J was trimmed by 7 bases and V by 4 bases; bases with no gene match: 11. This CDR3 spans 15 amino acids.

The chain recombines TRBV21-1 with TRBJ1-5; TRBD1, as called in the table, went unchecked against the DNA. TRBV21-1 is assigned pseudogene status. The CDR3 totals 15 residues. In DNA form, the CDR3 reads TGTGCCAGCAGCCCCCGGACAGGGCCCGATCAGCCCCAGCATTTT. Its protein product is CASSPRTGPDQPQHF.

The gene calls are TRBV4-1 and TRBJ2-5; D may be TRBD1 (6 bases). The length of the CDR3 is 14 residues. Trimming left V 2 bases short and J 1 base short, with 8 bases between. CDR1 and CDR2 (germline): MGHRA, YSYEKL. CDR3 loop: CASSQQGPQETQYF. For the CDR3, the DNA is TGCGCCAGCAGCCAACAGGGGCCCCAAGAGACCCAGTACTTC.

V gene TRBV9 combines with J gene TRBJ2-3, with TRBD2 matching 9 bases. The ends lost 2 bases at V and 3 bases at J; junction bases unmatched: 1. Germline lookup yields CDR1 SGDLS and CDR2 YYNGEE. The length of the CDR3 is 14 residues. The CDR3 DNA sequence: TGTGCCAGCAGCGTTAGCGGGAGAACAGATACGCAGTATTTT. This gives the protein CASSVSGRTDTQYF.

The chain links TRBV18 to TRBJ2-7, with D perhaps TRBD2 (5 bases). V was clipped by 3 bases and J by 7 bases, with 10 bases between them. The germline V gene has CDR1 KGHSH and CDR2 LQKENI. The CDR3 runs to 12 residues. CDR3 DNA sequence: TGTGCCAGCTCACCGGGAGCGGTTGAGCAGTACTTC. It encodes CASSPGAVEQYF.

This clone came up many times. The rearrangement joins TRBV14 to TRBJ2-4, with D perhaps being TRBD1 or TRBD2 (5 bases each). Looked up from germline, CDR1 is SGHDN and CDR2 is FVKESK. The CDR3 covers 14 residues. Trimming cost V 1 base and J 15 bases, with 19 bases left between them. This chain's CDR3 is CASSQGIGTTFLYF. The CDR3 coding sequence is TGTGCCAGCAGCCAAGGGATAGGGACCACTTTTCTGTACTTC.

V gene TRBV9 combines with J gene TRBJ2-7; perhaps TRBD2 as D (5 bases). The germline V gene encodes CDR1 SGDLS and CDR2 YYNGEE. There are 14 residues in the CDR3. Between the trimmed V and J ends, which lost 3 bases and 5 bases, there was a span of 15 bases. The CDR3 region has the DNA TGTGCCAGCAGCGCAGAACTAGATAGCCACGAGCAGTACTTC. Protein product: CASSAELDSHEQYF.

In its sample, this clone was seen once. The chain joins TRBV20-1 to TRBJ1-4; unclear D gene. Germline V gene lookup returns CDR1 DFQATT and CDR2 SNEGSKA (reference sequence). The CDR3 length is 11 residues. V lost 0 bases to trimming and J lost 7 bases, with 3 bases between them. The CDR3 bases are TGCAGTGCTAGAGATCTTGAAAAACTGTTTTTT. Translation: CSARDLEKLFF.

V and J are TRBV2 and TRBJ2-5; possibly TRBD1 for D (5 bases). Germline loops: CDR1 SNHLY, CDR2 FYNNEI. This CDR3 contains 15 residues. V was shortened by 3 bases and J by 6 bases, with 17 bases between the two germline ends. The CDR3 nucleotides read TGTGCCAGCAGTGACGCTAGTGGGGCCAGAAAGACCCAGTACTTC. Its translation: CASSDASGARKTQYF.

The chain combines TRBV5-1 with TRBJ2-1; D is uncertain. V lost 7 bases, J lost 4 bases, and 12 bases lay in between. There are 13 residues in the CDR3. CDR1 is SGHRS, CDR2 YFSETQ, per germline. The CDR3 is CASGVEPYNEQFF. The CDR3 region has the DNA TGCGCCAGCGGGGTAGAGCCTTACAATGAGCAGTTCTTC.

The chain recombines TRBV7-3 with TRBJ2-3, with D uncertain. The CDR3 is made up of 12 amino acids. CDR1 SGHTA and CDR2 FQGTGA come from the germline V gene. The germline V and J ends were trimmed by 4 bases and 4 bases, with 6 bases remaining between them. The CDR3 sequence: CASSSQADTQYF. DNA of the CDR3: TGTGCCAGCAGCTCCCAGGCAGATACGCAGTATTTT.

Only a few counts were recorded for this clone. The chain couples TRBV6-1 to TRBJ1-5; tentatively, D is TRBD1 (5 bases). Germline lookup yields CDR1 MNHNS and CDR2 SASEGT. V dropped 10 bases and J dropped 5 bases, with 21 bases sitting between them. CDR3 size: 15 residues. Here the CDR3 DNA reads TGTGCCACCCGACTTGGATCAGGGATCGATCAGCCCCAGCATTTT. This gives the protein CATRLGSGIDQPQHF.

The chain has TRBV28 and TRBJ2-7; D gene uncertain. Trimming left V 5 bases short and J 3 bases short, with 8 bases between. CDR1 is MDHEN, CDR2 SYDVKM, per germline. The CDR3 is 12 residues long. CDR3 region: CASSLRYYEQYF. The CDR3 nucleotides are TGTGCCAGCAGTCTTCGTTACTACGAGCAGTACTTC.